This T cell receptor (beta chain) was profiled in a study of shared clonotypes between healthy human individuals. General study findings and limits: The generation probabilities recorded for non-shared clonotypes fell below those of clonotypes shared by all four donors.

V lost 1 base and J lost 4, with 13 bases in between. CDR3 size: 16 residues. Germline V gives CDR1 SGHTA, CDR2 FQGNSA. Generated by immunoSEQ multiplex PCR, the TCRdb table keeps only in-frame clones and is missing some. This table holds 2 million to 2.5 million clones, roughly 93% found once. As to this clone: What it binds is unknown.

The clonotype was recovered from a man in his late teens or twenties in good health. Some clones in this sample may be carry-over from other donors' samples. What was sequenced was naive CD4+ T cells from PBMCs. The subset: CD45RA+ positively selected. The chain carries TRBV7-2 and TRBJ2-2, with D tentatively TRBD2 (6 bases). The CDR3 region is CASSLGGTQGTGELFF. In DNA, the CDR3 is TGTGCCAGCAGCTTAGGCGGGACCCAAGGCACCGGGGAGCTGTTTTTT.